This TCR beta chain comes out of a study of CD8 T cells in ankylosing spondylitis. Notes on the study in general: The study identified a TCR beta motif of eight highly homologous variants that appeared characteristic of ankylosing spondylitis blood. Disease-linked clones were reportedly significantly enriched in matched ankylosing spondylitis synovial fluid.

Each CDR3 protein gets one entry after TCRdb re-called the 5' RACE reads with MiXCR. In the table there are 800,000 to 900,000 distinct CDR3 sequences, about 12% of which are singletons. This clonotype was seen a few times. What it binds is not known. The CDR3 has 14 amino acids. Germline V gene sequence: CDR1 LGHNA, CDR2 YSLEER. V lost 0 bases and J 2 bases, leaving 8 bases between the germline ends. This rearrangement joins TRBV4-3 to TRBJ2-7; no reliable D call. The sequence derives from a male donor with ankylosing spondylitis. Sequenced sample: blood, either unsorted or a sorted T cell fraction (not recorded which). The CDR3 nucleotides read TGCGCCAGCAGCCAAGATACTGGTACCTACGAGCAGTACTTC. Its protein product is CASSQDTGTYEQYF.